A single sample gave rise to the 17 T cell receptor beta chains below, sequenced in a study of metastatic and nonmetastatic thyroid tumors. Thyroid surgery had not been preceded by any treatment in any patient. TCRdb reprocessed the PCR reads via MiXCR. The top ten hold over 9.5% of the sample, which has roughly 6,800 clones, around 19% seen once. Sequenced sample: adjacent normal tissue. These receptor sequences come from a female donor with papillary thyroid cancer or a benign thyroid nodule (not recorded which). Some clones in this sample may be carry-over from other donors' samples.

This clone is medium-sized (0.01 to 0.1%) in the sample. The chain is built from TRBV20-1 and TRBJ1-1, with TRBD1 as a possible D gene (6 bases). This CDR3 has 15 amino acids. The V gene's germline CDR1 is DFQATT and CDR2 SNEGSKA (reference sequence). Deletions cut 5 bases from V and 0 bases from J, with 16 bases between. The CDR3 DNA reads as TGCAGTGCTGGCCGGGACACCGACCTGAACACTGAAGCTTTCTTT. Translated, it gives CSAGRDTDLNTEAFF.

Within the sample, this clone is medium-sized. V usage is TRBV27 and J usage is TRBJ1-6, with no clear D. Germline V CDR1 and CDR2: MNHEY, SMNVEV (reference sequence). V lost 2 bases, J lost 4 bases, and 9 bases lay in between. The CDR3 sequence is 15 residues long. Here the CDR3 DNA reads TGTGCCAGCAGTTTAGCGACGGTGTATAATTCACCCCTCCACTTT. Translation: CASSLATVYNSPLHF.

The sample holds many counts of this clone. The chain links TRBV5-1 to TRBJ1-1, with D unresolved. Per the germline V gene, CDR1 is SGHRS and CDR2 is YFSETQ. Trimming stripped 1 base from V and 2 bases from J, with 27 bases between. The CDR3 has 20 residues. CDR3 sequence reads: CASSLIYVLWGVVINTEAFF. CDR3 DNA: TGCGCCAGCAGCTTGATTTATGTATTATGGGGAGTGGTTATCAACACTGAAGCTTTCTTT.

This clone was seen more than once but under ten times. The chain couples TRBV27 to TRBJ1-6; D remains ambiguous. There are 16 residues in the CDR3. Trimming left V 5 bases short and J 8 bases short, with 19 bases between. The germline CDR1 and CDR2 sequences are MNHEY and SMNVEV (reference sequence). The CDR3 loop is CASSPYGVGLDSPLHF. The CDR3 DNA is TGTGCCAGCAGTCCCTACGGCGTAGGGTTGGATTCACCCCTCCACTTT.

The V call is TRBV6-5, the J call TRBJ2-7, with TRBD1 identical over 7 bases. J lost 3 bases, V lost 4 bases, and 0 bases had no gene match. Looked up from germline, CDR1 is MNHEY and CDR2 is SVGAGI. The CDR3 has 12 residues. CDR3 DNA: TGTGCCAGCAGTTGGACAGGCTACGAGCAGTACTTC. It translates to CASSWTGYEQYF.

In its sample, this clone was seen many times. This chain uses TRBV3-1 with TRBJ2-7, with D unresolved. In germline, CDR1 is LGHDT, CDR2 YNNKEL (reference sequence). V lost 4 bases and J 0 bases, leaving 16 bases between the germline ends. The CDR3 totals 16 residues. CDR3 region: CASSLGRALSSYEQYF. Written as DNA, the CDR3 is TGTGCCAGCAGCCTCGGTAGGGCCCTTAGCTCCTACGAGCAGTACTTC.

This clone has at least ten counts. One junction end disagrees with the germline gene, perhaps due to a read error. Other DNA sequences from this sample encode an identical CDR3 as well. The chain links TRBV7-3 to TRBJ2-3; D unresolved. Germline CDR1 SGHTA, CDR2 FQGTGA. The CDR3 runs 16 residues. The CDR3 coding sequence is TGTGCCAGCAGCTTCTACCCTAGAAACCGCACAGATACACAGTATTTT. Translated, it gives CASSFYPRNRTDTQYF.

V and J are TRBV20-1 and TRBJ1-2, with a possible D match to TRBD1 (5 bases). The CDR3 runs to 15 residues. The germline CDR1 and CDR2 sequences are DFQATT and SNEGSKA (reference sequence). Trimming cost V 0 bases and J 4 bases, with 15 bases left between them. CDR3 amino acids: CSARDVAGGGYGYTF. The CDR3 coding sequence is TGCAGTGCTAGAGATGTGGCGGGGGGTGGCTATGGCTACACCTTC.

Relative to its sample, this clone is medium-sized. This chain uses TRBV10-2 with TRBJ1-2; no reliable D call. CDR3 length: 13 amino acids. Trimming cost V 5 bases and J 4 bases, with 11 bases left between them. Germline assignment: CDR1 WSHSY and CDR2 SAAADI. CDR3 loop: CASSTWVGYGYTF. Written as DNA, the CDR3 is TGCGCCAGCAGTACGTGGGTGGGCTATGGCTACACCTTC.

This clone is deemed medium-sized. DNA for the CDR3: TGTGCCAGCAGCTCCGGTAGTGGCACAGCAAAATACGAGCAGTACTTC. This translates into CASSSGSGTAKYEQYF. The rearrangement joins TRBV11-3 to TRBJ2-7; D is unclear. The V gene's germline CDR1 is SGHNT and CDR2 YENEEA. This CDR3 is 16 amino acids long. Trimming pared 4 bases from V and 4 bases from J, leaving 20 bases between. Full variable domain (rest looked up from reference TRBV11-3 and TRBJ2-7): EAGVVQSPRYKIIEKKQPVAFWCNPISGHNTLYWYLQNLGQGPELLIRYENEEAVDDSQLPKDRFSAERLKGVDSTLKIQPAELGDSAVYLCASSSGSGTAKYEQYFGPGTRLTVT.

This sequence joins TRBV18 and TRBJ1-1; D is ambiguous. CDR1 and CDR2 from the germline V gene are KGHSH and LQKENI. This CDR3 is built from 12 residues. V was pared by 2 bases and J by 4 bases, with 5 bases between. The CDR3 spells CASSPSITEAFF. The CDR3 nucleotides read TGTGCCAGCTCACCAAGCATCACTGAAGCTTTCTTT.

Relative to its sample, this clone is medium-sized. The CDR3 sequence is CSASRTGSSDYGYTF. CDR3 nucleotide sequence: TGCAGTGCTAGTAGGACGGGGAGCAGTGACTATGGCTACACCTTC. The rearrangement uses TRBV20-1 and TRBJ1-2; D unclear. In germline, CDR1 is DFQATT, CDR2 SNEGSKA (reference sequence). Trimming cost V 3 bases and J 3 bases, with 17 bases left between them. The CDR3 consists of 15 residues.

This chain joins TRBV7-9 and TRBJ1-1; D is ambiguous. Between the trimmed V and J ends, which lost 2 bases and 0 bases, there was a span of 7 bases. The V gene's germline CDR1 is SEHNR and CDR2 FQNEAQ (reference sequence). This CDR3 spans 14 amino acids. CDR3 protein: CASSLTGMNTEAFF. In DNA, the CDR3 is TGTGCCAGCAGCTTAACCGGTATGAACACTGAAGCTTTCTTT.

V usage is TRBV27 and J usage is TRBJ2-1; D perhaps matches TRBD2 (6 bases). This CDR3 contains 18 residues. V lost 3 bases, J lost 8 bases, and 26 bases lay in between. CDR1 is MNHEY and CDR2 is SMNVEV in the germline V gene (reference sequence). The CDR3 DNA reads TGTGCCAGCAGTTTGCGTGGGTTGGCGGGGAGGCTAGGGCATGAGCAGTTCTTC. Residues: CASSLRGLAGRLGHEQFF.

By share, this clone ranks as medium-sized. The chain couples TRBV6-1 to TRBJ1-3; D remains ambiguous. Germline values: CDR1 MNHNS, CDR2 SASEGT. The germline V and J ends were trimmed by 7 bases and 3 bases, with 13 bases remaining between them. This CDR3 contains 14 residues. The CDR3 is CASTQVGFGNTIYF. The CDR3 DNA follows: TGTGCCAGCACCCAAGTCGGATTTGGAAACACCATATATTTT.

The CDR3 loop reads CSASEKLMDTQYF. CDR3 DNA sequence: TGCAGTGCTAGTGAGAAGTTGATGGATACGCAGTATTTT. V gene TRBV20-1 combines with J gene TRBJ2-3; D is unresolved. In germline, CDR1 is DFQATT, CDR2 SNEGSKA (reference sequence). V was pared by 3 bases and J by 6 bases, with 13 bases between. The CDR3 sequence is 13 residues long.

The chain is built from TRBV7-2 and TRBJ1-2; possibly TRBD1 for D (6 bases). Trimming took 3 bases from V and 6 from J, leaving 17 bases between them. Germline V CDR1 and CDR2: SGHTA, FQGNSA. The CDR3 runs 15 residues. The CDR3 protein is CASSFGRGARDGYTF. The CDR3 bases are TGTGCCAGCAGCTTCGGGAGGGGGGCGCGGGATGGCTACACCTTC.